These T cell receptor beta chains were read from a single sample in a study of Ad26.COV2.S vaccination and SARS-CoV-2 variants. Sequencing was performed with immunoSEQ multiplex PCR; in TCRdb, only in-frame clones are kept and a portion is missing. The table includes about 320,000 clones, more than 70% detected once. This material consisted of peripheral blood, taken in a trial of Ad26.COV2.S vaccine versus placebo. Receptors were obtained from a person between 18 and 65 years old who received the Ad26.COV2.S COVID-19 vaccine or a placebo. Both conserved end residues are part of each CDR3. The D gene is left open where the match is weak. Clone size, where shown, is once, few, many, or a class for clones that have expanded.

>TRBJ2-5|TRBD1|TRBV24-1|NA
TGTGCCACCAGTGACCACGGACAGGGGGGGGAGACCCAGTACTTC
CATSDHGQGGETQYF
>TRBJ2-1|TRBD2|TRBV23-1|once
TGCGCCAGCAGTCAAGGACTAGCGGGAGAACATGAGCAGTTCTTC
CASSQGLAGEHEQFF
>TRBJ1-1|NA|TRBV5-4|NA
TGTGCCAGCAGCCCCGACCTTTTAGGGAACACTGAAGCTTTCTTT
CASSPDLLGNTEAFF
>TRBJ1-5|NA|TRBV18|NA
TGTGCCAGCTCACCCTATAGCAATCAGCCCCAGCATTTT
CASSPYSNQPQHF
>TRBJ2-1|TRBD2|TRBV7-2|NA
TGTGCCAGCAGCTTAGAGACTAGCGGGGGGAGGCAGTTCTTC
CASSLETSGGRQFF
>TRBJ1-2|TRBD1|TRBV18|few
TGTGCCAGCTCCCTAGGGACAGGGAACTATGGCTACACCTTC
CASSLGTGNYGYTF
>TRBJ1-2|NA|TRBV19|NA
TGTGCCAGTAGTGACCCAGTGTCTGCCTATGGCTACACCTTC
CASSDPVSAYGYTF
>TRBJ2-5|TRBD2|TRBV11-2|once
TGTGCCAGCAGCTCGGGGGGGAGTTACGGCGAGACCCAGTACTTC
CASSSGGSYGETQYF
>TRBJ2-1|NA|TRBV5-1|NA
TGCGCCAGCAGCTTGGTGTCCTCGCCGAACAATGAGCAGTTCTTC
CASSLVSSPNNEQFF
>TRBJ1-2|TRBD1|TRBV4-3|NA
TGCGCCAGCAGCCAAGTTTATGAGGGGGCGCTTGGCTACACCTTC
CASSQVYEGALGYTF
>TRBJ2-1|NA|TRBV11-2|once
TGTGCCAGCAGCTTAGGGCGGAATGAGCAGTTCTTC
CASSLGRNEQFF
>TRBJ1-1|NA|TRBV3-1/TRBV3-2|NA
TGTGCCAGCAGCCAAGGACGCGGGGTTCGTGAAGCTTTCTTT
CASSQGRGVREAFF
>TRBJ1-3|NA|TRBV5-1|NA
TGCGCCAGCAGCCCAGGGTTTTCTGGAAACACCATATATTTT
CASSPGFSGNTIYF
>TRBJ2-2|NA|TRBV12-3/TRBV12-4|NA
TGTGCCAGCAGCAAAAACACCGGGGAGCTGTTTTTT
CASSKNTGELFF
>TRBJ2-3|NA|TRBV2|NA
TGTGCCAGCAGTGAATGGAGGGTGGGAGATACGCAGTATTTT
CASSEWRVGDTQYF
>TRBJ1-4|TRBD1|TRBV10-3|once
TGTGCCATCAGTGAGCCGGGCGGACAGGGAGGGGAAGAAGAAAAACTGTTTTTT
CAISEPGGQGGEEEKLFF
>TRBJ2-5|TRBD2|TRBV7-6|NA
TGTGCCAGCAGCACTGTCCTAGCGGGGCACCAAGAGACCCAGTACTTC
CASSTVLAGHQETQYF
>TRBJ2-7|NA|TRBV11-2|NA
TGTGCCAGCAATCTTCAGGGGCCCTCCTACGAGCAGTACTTC
CASNLQGPSYEQYF
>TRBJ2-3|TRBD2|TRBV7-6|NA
TGTGCCAGCAGCTCCGCTAGCGGGAAGACAGATACGCAGTATTTT
CASSSASGKTDTQYF
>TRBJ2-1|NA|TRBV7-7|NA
TGTGCCAGCAGCTTAGGTCCCGGGACGGGAAACAATGAGCAGTTCTTC
CASSLGPGTGNNEQFF
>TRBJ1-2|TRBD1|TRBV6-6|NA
TGTGCCAGCAGTTCCCGTGAAGGGGGCCTCTATGGCTACACCTTC
CASSSREGGLYGYTF
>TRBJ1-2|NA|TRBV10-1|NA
TGCGCCAGCAGCCGGGACGCAAGCTATGGCTACACCTTC
CASSRDASYGYTF
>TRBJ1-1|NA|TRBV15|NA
TGTGCCACCAGCAGAGGCCGGACGACAGCGAACACTGAAGCTTTCTTT
CATSRGRTTANTEAFF
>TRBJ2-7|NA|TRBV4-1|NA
TGCGCCAGCAGCCAAGATCAAGTGGGGGGCGCGACCTACGAGCAGTACTTC
CASSQDQVGGATYEQYF
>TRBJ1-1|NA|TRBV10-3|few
TGTGCCAGCCAAACCGAGGGCACTGAAGCTTTCTTT
CASQTEGTEAFF
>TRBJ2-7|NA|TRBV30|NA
TGTGCCTGGACCTCAGGGTCCGCCTACGAGCAGTACTTC
CAWTSGSAYEQYF
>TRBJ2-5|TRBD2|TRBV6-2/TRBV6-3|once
TGTGCCAGCAGTTACGTAGGATGGGGACTAGCGGGGGGCCGAGGGCAAGAGACCCAGTACTTC
CASSYVGWGLAGGRGQETQYF
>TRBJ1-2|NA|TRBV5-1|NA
TGCGCCAGCAGCTTGGCACCGAACAGCTATGGCTACACCTTC
CASSLAPNSYGYTF
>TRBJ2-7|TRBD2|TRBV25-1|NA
TGTGCCAGCAGTGACCCCCGGACTAGATCCTACGAGCAGTACTTC
CASSDPRTRSYEQYF
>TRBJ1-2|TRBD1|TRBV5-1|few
TGCGCCAGCAGCATCACAGGGGATAACTATGGCTACACCTTC
CASSITGDNYGYTF
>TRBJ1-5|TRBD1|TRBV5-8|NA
TGTGCCAGCAGCTCGACAGGGGGCGGCGATCAGCCCCAGCATTTT
CASSSTGGGDQPQHF
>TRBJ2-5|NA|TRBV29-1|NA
TGCAGCGTCCGCCCAGGGCAGACCCAGTACTTC
CSVRPGQTQYF
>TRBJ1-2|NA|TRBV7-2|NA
TGTGCCAGCAGCTTAGGACAGAACTATGGCTACACCTTC
CASSLGQNYGYTF
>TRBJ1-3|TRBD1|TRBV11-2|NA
TGTGCCAGCAGCAAGGACAGGGACGGTGGTCCCATATATTTT
CASSKDRDGGPIYF
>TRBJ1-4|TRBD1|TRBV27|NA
TGTGCCAGCAGGCTAAGGGGGCAAAGGGAAAAACTGTTTTTT
CASRLRGQREKLFF
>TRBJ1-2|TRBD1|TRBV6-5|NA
TGTGCCAGCAGTACGACAGGGGGCAGTGGCTACACCTTC
CASSTTGGSGYTF
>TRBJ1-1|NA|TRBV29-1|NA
TGCAGCGTTGATCCCCACGGGGGGCGAACTGAAGCTTTCTTT
CSVDPHGGRTEAFF
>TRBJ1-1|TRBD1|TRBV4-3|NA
TGCGCCAGCAGGCGAGACAGGGTTACTGAAGCTTTCTTT
CASRRDRVTEAFF
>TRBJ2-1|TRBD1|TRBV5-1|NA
TGCGCCAGCAGCCCGTGGACAGGGAACAATGAGCAGTTCTTC
CASSPWTGNNEQFF
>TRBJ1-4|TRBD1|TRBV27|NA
TGTGCCAGCAGTGGACAGGGGGGAGATGAAAAACTGTTTTTT
CASSGQGGDEKLFF
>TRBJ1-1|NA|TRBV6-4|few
TGTGCCAGCAGTGACAGGGGTAGGGACACTGAAGCTTTCTTT
CASSDRGRDTEAFF
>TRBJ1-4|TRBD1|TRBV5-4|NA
TGTGCCAGCAGCGAGGACAGGTGGGATGAAAAACTGTTTTTT
CASSEDRWDEKLFF
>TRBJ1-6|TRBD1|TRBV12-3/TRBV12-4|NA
TGTGCCAGCAGTTTGGGGGGACAGCGCATATTT
CASSLGGQRIF
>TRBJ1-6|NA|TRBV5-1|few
TGCGCCAGCAGCTCAGCAGGGTTGAATTCACCCCTCCACTTT
CASSSAGLNSPLHF
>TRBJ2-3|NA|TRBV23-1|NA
TGCGCCAGCAGTCCGACAGGAGGATTGGTGGATACGCAGTATTTT
CASSPTGGLVDTQYF